This record looks at one T cell receptor (beta chain) sequence and its context. Its antigen is unknown. No clone much larger than this one lies a single base away; base qualities are absent. The germline ends are 14 bases apart after V is trimmed by 0 bases and J by 0 bases. CDR1 SQVTM and CDR2 ANQGSEA are derived from the germline V gene. The CDR3 numbers 16 residues from cysteine through phenylalanine. The entry retains the CDR3 DNA only, 48 bases that are in frame from base 1. The sample belongs to a study of vaccination effects on CD4 cells after COVID-19 (dated by TCRdb to between 2021 and 2024). Study-wide context: The ViraFEST assay stimulated PBMC with viral peptide pools and then used TCR sequencing to identify antigen-specific CD4+ T cell clonotypes by expansion. Post-vaccine samples across the study were collected a median of 72 days after the second dose, with a range of 14 to 241. A few million PBMC per well were cultured with approximately 10 ug/ml peptides in IMDM containing roughly 5% human AB serum, about 9.7 IU/ml IL-2 and gentamicin. The study compared SARS-CoV-2 spike-specific CD4+ TCR repertoires before and after mRNA vaccination in COVID-19 convalescent patients and infection-naive vaccine recipients. A total of nine to ten COVID-19 convalescent patients and several SARS-CoV-2-naive healthy vaccine recipients were included in the full study. The Oncomine TCR Beta short-read assay on an Illumina iSeq 100 was used to sequence cultures from other donors in the study. On the study overall, not on this receptor specifically: Only a small number of convalescent patients were included, and no early post-infection timepoints were available, which limited the study. Among healthy vaccine recipients, nearly all vaccine-induced clones were SARS-CoV-2 mono-reactive, and just 1 of 255 was cross-reactive with common cold coronaviruses. Both infection-induced and vaccine-induced clones contracted markedly at late post-vaccination timepoints, which is consistent with waning T cell responses.

After around 10 days of culture, CD4+ T cells were isolated with the EasySep CD4+ T cell isolation kit. Each participant got two doses of an mRNA SARS-CoV-2 vaccine, either BNT162b2 or mRNA-1273. Healthy vaccine recipients had no prior SARS-CoV-2 infection, confirmed by negative nucleocapsid antibodies before and after vaccination. On days 3 and 7, half of the culture medium was replaced with fresh IL-2-containing medium. Unless noted otherwise, every peptide stimulation condition was grown in triplicate wells. PBMC were separated from whole blood using Ficoll-Paque Plus gradient centrifugation and were then either cryopreserved at -140C or used fresh. The QIAamp micro DNA kit was used to extract genomic DNA from the cultured CD4+ T cells. Libraries were built with the immunoSEQ multiplex PCR assay. TCR beta CDR3 sequencing was performed on DNA from the cultured, isolated CD4+ T cells. Under the source paper's analysis protocol: Non-productive TCR sequences were discarded, and reads were trimmed to the CDR3 region, with only CDR3s of 7 or more amino acids retained. The MANAFEST web app was used to identify antigen-specific clonotypes by comparing expansion in peptide wells with expansion in reference cultures. Positive clones required FDR<0.05 expansion versus reference and all other wells, odds ratio above 5, and frequency above 0.1% in two replicate wells. Clonotypes significantly expanded in SARS-CoV-2 spike wells and in at least one common cold coronavirus spike condition were defined as cross-reactive. CDR3 similarity was assessed by Levenshtein distance with the stringdist R package, and unrooted trees were built with ape in R 3.6.1. The table was pulled from immuneACCESS by TCRdb, which kept in-frame rearrangements only. Such tables lose some clones; where checked, under half of the loss comes from unresolved V genes, and the rest has no known cause. V, J and clone size were drawn from that table, and D and trimming were deduced from the DNA. In all, the sample holds about 57,000 clones, and 78% of those were seen once. The top ten clonotypes cover more than 4% of the sample.

The clonotype was recovered from a human donor who received a COVID-19 vaccine. This sequence uses TRBV29-1 and TRBJ1-1, with no D gene named confidently. Sequences were derived from CD4+ T cells from PBMCs cultured without peptide, sampled after COVID-19 vaccination. The nucleotides read TGCAGCGTTGAAGATTATGAACTAAACATGAACACTGAAGCTTTCTTT. The resulting protein is CSVEDYELNMNTEAFF. With the rest looked up from the reference TRBV29-1 and TRBJ1-1 genes rather than sequenced, the full variable domain is SAVISQKPSRDICQRGTSLTIQCQVDSQVTMMFWYRQQPGQSLTLIATANQGSEATYESGFVIDKFPISRPNLTFSTLTVSNMSPEDSSIYLCSVEDYELNMNTEAFFGQGTRLTVV.